These 20 T cell receptor beta chains originate from one sample sequenced in a study of CD8 T cells in Susac syndrome. Random hexamers were used to reverse transcribe the RNA input (0.5 to 1 ug). TCRdb re-called the immunoSEQ multiplex PCR reads through MiXCR, storing one row per CDR3 protein. The table records some 150,000 distinct CDR3 sequences, about 93% of them present only once. The sequencing input was CD8+ T cells from PBMCs. The receptors derive from a human donor in good health.

The V and J genes are TRBV29-1 and TRBJ1-1; D may be TRBD1 (6 bases). CDR1 SQVTM and CDR2 ANQGSEA come from the germline V gene. With 5 bases removed from V and 0 bases from J, the gap between germline ends came to 16 bases. The CDR3 is 15 amino acids. The CDR3 region has the DNA TGCAGCGTTCTTTCCGGGACATCCATGAACACTGAAGCTTTCTTT. Translation gives CSVLSGTSMNTEAFF.

The chain has TRBV6-5 and TRBJ2-2, with TRBD2 matching over 14 bases. CDR3 length equals 14 residues. V lost 11 bases to trimming and J lost 3 bases; unmatched junction nucleotides: 2. Germline-derived CDR1 and CDR2 are MNHEY and SVGAGI. CDR3 DNA: TGTGCCGCGGGACTAGCGGGAGACACCGGGGAGCTGTTTTTT. Translated: CAAGLAGDTGELFF.

This chain links TRBV12-3 or TRBV12-4 with TRBJ1-2, with D perhaps TRBD1 (5 bases). The CDR3 has 11 amino acids. Trimming pared 7 bases from V and 8 bases from J, leaving 11 bases between. DNA for the CDR3: TGTGCCAGCAATTGGGGGAACGGCTACACCTTC. Its translation: CASNWGNGYTF.

This chain connects TRBV14 to TRBJ2-7; 7 bases are shared with TRBD2. The ends lost 6 bases at V and 0 bases at J; junction bases unmatched: 8. Germline CDR1 is SGHDN and CDR2 is FVKESK. The CDR3 extends over 15 amino acids. CDR3 coding DNA: TGTGCCAGCAGACCCTCTACGGGGGGCTCCTACGAGCAGTACTTC. It specifies CASRPSTGGSYEQYF. The entire variable domain, with the rest obtained from reference TRBV14 and TRBJ2-7, is as follows: EAGVTQFPSHSVIEKGQTVTLRCDPISGHDNLYWYRRVMGKEIKFLLHFVKESKQDESGMPNNRFLAERTGGTYSTLKVQPAELEDSGVYFCASRPSTGGSYEQYFGPGTRLTVT.

CDR3 region: CSARTNRDYNEQFF. In DNA form, the CDR3 reads TGCAGTGCTAGAACGAACAGGGATTACAATGAGCAGTTCTTC. This chain joins TRBV20-1 and TRBJ2-1; D may be TRBD1 (6 bases). V lost 2 bases and J 4 bases, leaving 12 bases between the germline ends. The CDR3 consists of 14 residues. Germline CDR1 is DFQATT and CDR2 is SNEGSKA (reference sequence).

The chain uses TRBV4-3 and TRBJ1-4; TRBD1 matches 8 bases. The CDR3 has 16 amino acids. Germline V lookup: CDR1 LGHNA, CDR2 YSLEER. V was clipped by 1 base and J by 8 bases; unmatched bases: 9. The CDR3 is CASSQAYRGSNEKLFF. CDR3 coding DNA: TGCGCCAGCAGCCAAGCATACAGGGGGTCCAACGAAAAACTGTTTTTT.

The chain joins TRBV27 to TRBJ2-5, with D possibly being TRBD1 (5 bases). The V gene's germline CDR1 is MNHEY and CDR2 SMNVEV (reference sequence). There are 14 residues in the CDR3. Trimming pared 4 bases from V and 2 bases from J, leaving 11 bases between. CDR3 sequence reads: CASSSLGLQETQYF. CDR3 bases: TGTGCCAGCAGTTCCTTGGGGCTACAAGAGACCCAGTACTTC.

This clonotype came up once. The chain uses TRBV9 and TRBJ2-4; tentative D call: TRBD1 (6 bases). The CDR3 consists of 15 residues. V dropped 4 bases and J dropped 8 bases, with 19 bases sitting between them. Germline-derived CDR1 and CDR2 are SGDLS and YYNGEE. The CDR3 DNA reads as TGTGCCAGCAGCCTTCTGGGGGCTGGGTTAGACATTCAGTACTTC. Amino acids: CASSLLGAGLDIQYF.

This clonotype was counted once. J is TRBJ1-1 and V is TRBV6-2 or TRBV6-3; possibly TRBD1 for D (5 bases). This CDR3 is 12 amino acids long. V lost 4 bases to trimming and J lost 7 bases, with 10 bases between them. Germline CDR1 MNHEY, CDR2 SVGEGT. CDR3 amino acids: CASSFDRLEAFF. DNA for the CDR3: TGTGCCAGCAGTTTCGACAGACTTGAAGCTTTCTTT.

The V call is TRBV4-2, the J call TRBJ1-1, with D hard to call. Per germline, CDR1 LGHNA and CDR2 YNFKEQ. This CDR3 has 13 residues. The V end lost 0 bases, the J end lost 4 bases, and 6 bases lay between the germline ends. The CDR3 nucleotides read TGTGCCAGCAGCCAAGATGTCGTCACTGAAGCTTTCTTT. Translating gives CASSQDVVTEAFF.

The V call is TRBV7-9, the J call TRBJ1-5; D ambiguous. The ends were cut back, 4 bases at V and 2 bases at J, with 6 bases in the middle. Germline V gives CDR1 SEHNR, CDR2 FQNEAQ (reference sequence). This CDR3 comprises 13 residues. The CDR3 loop is CASSSEGNQPQHF. CDR3 coding DNA: TGTGCCAGCAGCTCGGAGGGCAATCAGCCCCAGCATTTT.

J is TRBJ2-7 and V is TRBV20-1; D may match TRBD1 or TRBD2 (5 bases each). V lost 0 bases, J lost 3 bases, and 15 bases lay in between. CDR1 DFQATT and CDR2 SNEGSKA come from the germline V gene (reference sequence). There are 15 residues in the CDR3. CDR3 coding DNA: TGCAGTGCTAGAGACCGGGACGACCCGTACTACGAGCAGTACTTC. Translating gives CSARDRDDPYYEQYF.

This sequence joins TRBV4-3 and TRBJ2-7; maybe TRBD1 (6 bases). V lost 4 bases to trimming and J lost 7 bases, with 17 bases between them. This CDR3 has 14 amino acids. The germline V gene has CDR1 LGHNA and CDR2 YSLEER. CDR3: CASSPGAGLREQYF. CDR3 coding DNA: TGCGCCAGCAGCCCAGGGGCAGGGCTGAGAGAGCAGTACTTC.

The gene calls are TRBV27 and TRBJ1-1; a possible D gene is TRBD1 (6 bases). The germline V gene has CDR1 MNHEY and CDR2 SMNVEV (reference sequence). V was cut by 5 bases and J by 4 bases, with 11 bases left in between. The CDR3 runs to 13 residues. The CDR3 sequence: CASSLKGGTEAFF. The CDR3 DNA reads as TGTGCCAGCAGTCTAAAAGGGGGCACTGAAGCTTTCTTT.

V is TRBV7-6 and J is TRBJ1-5, with no clear D. CDR3 length: 14 residues. Per the germline V gene, CDR1 is SGHVS and CDR2 is FNYEAQ. The V and J ends lost 3 bases and 5 bases respectively, with 11 bases between them. The CDR3 is CASSFRGGDQPQHF. The CDR3 DNA follows: TGTGCCAGCAGCTTCAGAGGAGGAGATCAGCCCCAGCATTTT.

This chain uses TRBV4-2 with TRBJ1-5; D gene uncertain. CDR3 size: 13 residues. CDR1 and CDR2 from the germline V gene are LGHNA and YNFKEQ. V was shortened by 0 bases and J by 7 bases, with 7 bases between the two germline ends. The CDR3 DNA reads as TGTGCCAGCAGCCAAGAGGCCAGCCAGCCCCAGCATTTT. It specifies CASSQEASQPQHF.

The rearrangement links TRBV29-1 to TRBJ2-1; D may be TRBD2 (6 bases). Germline-derived CDR1 and CDR2 are SQVTM and ANQGSEA. This CDR3 is 13 amino acids long. V was shortened by 8 bases and J by 0 bases, with 11 bases between the two germline ends. The CDR3 bases are TGCAGCCTCATCGGGAGCTCCTACAATGAGCAGTTCTTC. Residues: CSLIGSSYNEQFF.

The chain employs TRBV28 and TRBJ2-5; D may be TRBD2 (5 bases). Germline V gene data show CDR1 as MDHEN and CDR2 as SYDVKM. The CDR3 covers 11 residues. V lost 1 base and J 9 bases, leaving 6 bases between the germline ends. The CDR3 DNA reads TGTGCCAGCAGTTTATCGCGGGCCCAGTACTTC. Translated, it gives CASSLSRAQYF.

The chain links TRBV25-1 to TRBJ2-7; TRBD1 or TRBD2 may be the D gene (5 bases each). Germline CDR1 MGHDK, CDR2 SYGVNS. V gave up 4 bases and J gave up 1 base, with 14 bases separating them. This CDR3 is built from 15 residues. CDR3 sequence reads: CASSGIQEVSYEQYF. CDR3 DNA sequence: TGTGCCAGCAGTGGGATACAGGAGGTGTCCTACGAGCAGTACTTC.

The chain recombines TRBV6-2 or TRBV6-3 with TRBJ2-7; 8 nucleotides match TRBD1. The CDR3 is made up of 17 amino acids. CDR1 and CDR2 (germline): MNHEY, SVGEGT. V lost 2 bases and J lost 0; bases outside the gene matches: 9. The chain's CDR3 is CASSYGRRDRSSYEQYF. CDR3 bases: TGTGCCAGCAGTTACGGAAGACGGGACAGGAGCTCCTACGAGCAGTACTTC.